This T cell receptor (beta chain) is drawn from a study of blood T cell repertoires in COVID-19. Measured with immunoSEQ multiplex PCR; TCRdb has only the in-frame clones, and not every one. The sample yields around 250,000 clones, approximately 78% seen once. This CDR3 is 11 amino acids long. The V end was cut by 4 bases, the J end by 16 bases, with 11 bases between. In germline, CDR1 is SGHDN, CDR2 FVKESK. Input material: peripheral blood. V and J are TRBV14 and TRBJ2-6; D gene ambiguous. The sequence derives from a woman under 30 with acute or convalescent COVID-19. CDR3 sequence: CASSPGTRLTF. As DNA, the CDR3 is TGTGCCAGCAGCCCAGGAACACGTCTGACTTTC.